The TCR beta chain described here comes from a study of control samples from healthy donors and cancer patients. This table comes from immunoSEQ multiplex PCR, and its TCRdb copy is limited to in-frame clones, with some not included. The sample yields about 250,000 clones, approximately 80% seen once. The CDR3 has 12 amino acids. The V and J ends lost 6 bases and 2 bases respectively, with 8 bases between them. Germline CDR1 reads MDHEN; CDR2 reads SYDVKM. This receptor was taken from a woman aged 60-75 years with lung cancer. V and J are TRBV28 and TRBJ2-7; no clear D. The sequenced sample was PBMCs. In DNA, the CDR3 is TGTGCCAGCAGGCTAGGGCCCTACGAGCAGTACTTC. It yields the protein CASRLGPYEQYF.